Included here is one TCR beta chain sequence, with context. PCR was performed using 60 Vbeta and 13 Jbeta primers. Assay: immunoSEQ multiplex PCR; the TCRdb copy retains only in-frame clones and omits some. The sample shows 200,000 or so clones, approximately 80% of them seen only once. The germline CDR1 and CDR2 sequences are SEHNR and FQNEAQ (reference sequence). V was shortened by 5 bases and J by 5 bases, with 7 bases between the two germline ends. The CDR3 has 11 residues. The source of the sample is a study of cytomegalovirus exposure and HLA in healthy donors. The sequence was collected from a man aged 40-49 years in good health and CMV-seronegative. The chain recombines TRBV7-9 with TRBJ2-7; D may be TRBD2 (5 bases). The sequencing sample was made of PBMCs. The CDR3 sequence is CASSPGDEQYF. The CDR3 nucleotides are TGTGCCAGCAGCCCCGGGGACGAGCAGTACTTC.